Listed below are T cell receptor beta chains from one sample, sequenced in a study of OX40 agonist ivuxolimab in advanced cancers. Repertoires were generated with immunoSEQ multiplex PCR, while TCRdb's copy carries only in-frame clones and drops some. The sample includes fewer than 200,000 clones, approximately 94% of them seen just once. Sequenced material: CD4+ or CD8+ T cells sorted from blood, taken in a trial of the OX40 agonist ivuxolimab. The source of these receptors is an adult with an advanced solid tumor such as melanoma, head and neck, liver or kidney cancer. Each CDR3 is given with its conserved first and last residue. The D gene is left open where the match is weak. A row's size may be missing; if present it is once, few, many or a size class.

clone_size	v_call	j_call	d_call	cdr3_nt	cdr3_aa
NA	TRBV6-5	TRBJ1-6	NA	TGCGCCAGCAGTTTCGGGGGGGGGTATAATTCACCCCTCCACTTT	CASSFGGGYNSPLHF
once	TRBV6-1	TRBJ2-7	NA	TGTGCCCCCAAAAGGGGAGAGGGGGAAATCGTCGAGCAGTACTTC	CAPKRGEGEIVEQYF
NA	TRBV18	TRBJ2-2	NA	TGTGCCAGCTCACCACCTCGCGTGAGGGCAGGATACACCGGGGAGCTGTTTTTT	CASSPPRVRAGYTGELFF
once	TRBV27	TRBJ1-2	TRBD1	TGTGCCAGCAGTATGGACAGGGACTATGGCTACACCTTC	CASSMDRDYGYTF
NA	TRBV6-5	TRBJ2-7	TRBD1	TGTGCCAGCAGCCGCGCGGGACAGGGGGCCTACGAGCAGTACTTC	CASSRAGQGAYEQYF
NA	TRBV19	TRBJ1-5	NA	TGTGCCAGTCTCGAGGGCCATAATCAGCCCCAGCATTTT	CASLEGHNQPQHF
once	TRBV9	TRBJ2-1	NA	TGTGCCAGCAGCGTAGAGGCCAGAGAGAACAATGAGCAGTTCTTC	CASSVEARENNEQFF
NA	TRBV30	TRBJ1-1	NA	TGTGCCTGGGGGACTATGGCTGAAGCTTTCTTT	CAWGTMAEAFF
NA	TRBV28	TRBJ1-2	NA	TGTGCCAGCTTGGGGGATCGGTTCGGTGGCTACACCTTC	CASLGDRFGGYTF
NA	TRBV28	TRBJ1-5	NA	TGTGCCAGCGGGGGTAAGGGATATCAGCCCCAGCATTTT	CASGGKGYQPQHF
few	TRBV14	TRBJ1-5	NA	TGTGCCAGCAGCCAAGCCAGGGGCCAGCCCCAGCATTTT	CASSQARGQPQHF
NA	TRBV13	TRBJ1-1	NA	TGTGCCAGCAGAACCGGGGCTGGAAACACTGAAGCTTTCTTT	CASRTGAGNTEAFF
few	TRBV30	TRBJ1-2	NA	TGTGCCTGGAGTGTGGGCCCCCCCTATGGCTACACCTTC	CAWSVGPPYGYTF
NA	TRBV7-2	TRBJ1-4	NA	TGTGCCAGCAGCCTGGACCCTCGGGGGGAAAAACTGTTTTTT	CASSLDPRGEKLFF
NA	TRBV5-1	TRBJ2-3	NA	TGCGCCAGCAGCTTGGAGGCAGGGTTTTCCGGGACAGATACGCAGTATTTT	CASSLEAGFSGTDTQYF
NA	TRBV6-6	TRBJ1-5	NA	TGTGCCAGCAGGAACGAGGGACTTGTGGGCAATCAGCCCCAGCATTTT	CASRNEGLVGNQPQHF
NA	TRBV6-5	TRBJ1-1	NA	TGTGCCAGCAGTTACTTCCCGAGGGGCACTGAAGCTTTCTTT	CASSYFPRGTEAFF
NA	TRBV28	TRBJ2-7	TRBD2	TGTGCCAGCAGTTTAATCCCCAAGACTAGCGGGAGCTCCTACGAGCAGTACTTC	CASSLIPKTSGSSYEQYF
once	TRBV18	TRBJ1-1	NA	TGTGCCAGCTCACTTCACAGGGACTCGAACACTGAAGCTTTCTTT	CASSLHRDSNTEAFF
NA	TRBV7-2	TRBJ2-7	TRBD2	TGTGCCAGCAGCCCTCGACTAGCTTCCTACGAGCAGTACTTC	CASSPRLASYEQYF
NA	TRBV5-1	TRBJ2-7	NA	TGCGCCAGCAGCTTAGGCCATGGGGGACGACCCTACGAGCAGTACTTC	CASSLGHGGRPYEQYF
NA	TRBV18	TRBJ2-7	NA	TGTGCCAGCTCACCCGATCCTAGAACAGCCTATTCCTACGAGCAGTACTTC	CASSPDPRTAYSYEQYF
NA	TRBV28	TRBJ1-2	NA	TGTGCCAGCAGTTTAGGACAAAGGGGCTACACCTTC	CASSLGQRGYTF
NA	TRBV18	TRBJ1-1	NA	TGTGCCAGCTCACCACCGAGCTTTCGGGGGGTGAACACTGAAGCTTTCTTT	CASSPPSFRGVNTEAFF
once	TRBV27	TRBJ2-7	TRBD2	TGTGCCAGCAGTCCCCTAGGGACTAGCGGGAGAGGTAAGCAGTACTTC	CASSPLGTSGRGKQYF
NA	TRBV5-1	TRBJ1-4	NA	TGCGCCAGCAGCTCCGGCGGCCAGGCAGGGGAAAAACTGTTTTTT	CASSSGGQAGEKLFF
NA	TRBV13	TRBJ1-6	TRBD1	TGTGCCAGCAGCTTAGGGCCAGGGGGATATTCACCCCTCCACTTT	CASSLGPGGYSPLHF
NA	TRBV19	TRBJ2-7	TRBD1	TGTGCCAGTAGTATTGGTGGGACAGGGTACTACGAGCAGTACTTC	CASSIGGTGYYEQYF
NA	TRBV10-3	TRBJ2-1	TRBD2	TGTGCCATCAGTGAGTCCGGGACAGCAGGACTAGCGGGAGGGCCTTCTACCTACAATGAGCAGTTCTTC	CAISESGTAGLAGGPSTYNEQFF
NA	TRBV19	TRBJ2-5	NA	TGTGCCAGTAGTATAGGTGGGGCTCGCGATAGAGAGCAGTACTTC	CASSIGGARDREQYF
NA	TRBV30	TRBJ2-5	NA	TGTGCCTGGAGTCGAGACAACCAAGAGACCCAGTACTTC	CAWSRDNQETQYF
NA	TRBV10-1	TRBJ1-6	TRBD1	TGCGCCAGCAGTGGAACCGGGACAGGGAACAATTCACCCCTCCACTTT	CASSGTGTGNNSPLHF
once	TRBV19	TRBJ1-1	NA	TGTGCCAGTAGTATCATCCAGGGTAACACTGAAGCTTTCTTT	CASSIIQGNTEAFF
NA	TRBV11-3	TRBJ2-2	NA	TGTGCCAGCAGCTTGGGGGGGCGGACCACCGGGGAGCTGTTTTTT	CASSLGGRTTGELFF
once	TRBV19	TRBJ2-6	NA	TGTGCCAGTAGTGACCCGGGACGTTCGTCTGGGGCCAACGTCCTGACTTTC	CASSDPGRSSGANVLTF
NA	TRBV11-2	TRBJ1-3	TRBD1	TGTGCCAGCAGCCGTGGGACAGGGTCCGGAAACACCATATATTTT	CASSRGTGSGNTIYF
NA	TRBV5-6	TRBJ1-1	TRBD1	TGTGCCAGCAGCTCGTGGTGGGGGACAGGGATCAGTCACCCTGAAGCTTTCTTT	CASSSWWGTGISHPEAFF
NA	TRBV18	TRBJ2-5	NA	TGTGCCAGCTCCTTTATGTCGGCCCAACCCCAAGAGACCCAGTACTTC	CASSFMSAQPQETQYF
NA	TRBV12-5	TRBJ1-1	TRBD1	TGTGCTAGTGGTTTGTCCCGTCCAGGGGGCGCCTCTGAAGCTTTCTTT	CASGLSRPGGASEAFF
once	TRBV6-5	TRBJ1-2	NA	TGTGCCAGCAGAAAACAGGCGAACTATGGCTACACCTTC	CASRKQANYGYTF
NA	TRBV5-1	TRBJ2-7	NA	TGCGCCAGCAGCTTGGACGCCTTCTACGAGCAGTACTTC	CASSLDAFYEQYF
NA	TRBV19	TRBJ2-3	NA	TGTGCCAGTTCGGTGAGCTTGGGGGCGCGTGTAGATACGCAGTATTTT	CASSVSLGARVDTQYF
NA	TRBV28	TRBJ2-7	NA	TGTGCCAGCAGTTTGATCAGGTGGAGCTCCTACGAGCAGTACTTC	CASSLIRWSSYEQYF
once	TRBV18	TRBJ2-7	NA	TGTGCCAGCTCACCACCCTTAGGGGACTCCTACGAGCAGTACTTC	CASSPPLGDSYEQYF
NA	TRBV27	TRBJ1-6	NA	TGTGCCAGCAGTTTCGGACTGAGCTCCTATAATTCACCCCTCCACTTT	CASSFGLSSYNSPLHF
NA	TRBV11-2	TRBJ1-2	TRBD1	TGTGCCAGCAGCTTAGACGGGCCAGGGGGGAACTATGGCTACACCTTC	CASSLDGPGGNYGYTF
once	TRBV7-2	TRBJ1-3	NA	TGTGCCAGCAGCTTAGGCTCCGTTAGGGCTGGAAACACCATATATTTT	CASSLGSVRAGNTIYF
NA	TRBV7-9	TRBJ2-3	NA	TGTGCCAGCAGCTATCCCGGGACGGGGGCCACCGAAGACACAGATACGCAGTATTTT	CASSYPGTGATEDTDTQYF
NA	TRBV7-2	TRBJ2-5	TRBD2	TGTGCCAGCAGCCCGGGGACTATCCAAGAGACCCAGTACTTC	CASSPGTIQETQYF
once	TRBV10-3	TRBJ2-1	TRBD1	TGTGCCATCAAATTGACAGGGGGCAATGAGCAGTTCTTC	CAIKLTGGNEQFF
NA	TRBV29-1	TRBJ1-2	TRBD1	TGCAGCGTTGCGAGGGACAGGGGATCTGGCTACACCTTC	CSVARDRGSGYTF